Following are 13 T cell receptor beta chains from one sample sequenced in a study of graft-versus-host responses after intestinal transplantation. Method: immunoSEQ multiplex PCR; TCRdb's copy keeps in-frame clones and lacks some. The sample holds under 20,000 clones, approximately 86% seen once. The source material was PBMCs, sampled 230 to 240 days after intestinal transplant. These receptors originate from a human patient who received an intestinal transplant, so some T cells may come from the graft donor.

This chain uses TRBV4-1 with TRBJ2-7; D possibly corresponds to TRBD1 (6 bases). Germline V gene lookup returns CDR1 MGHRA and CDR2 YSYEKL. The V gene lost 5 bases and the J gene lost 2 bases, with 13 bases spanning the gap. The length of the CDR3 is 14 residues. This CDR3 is CASSWDNSPYEQYF. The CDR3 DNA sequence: TGCGCCAGCAGCTGGGACAATAGTCCCTACGAGCAGTACTTC.

In nucleotides, the CDR3 is TGTGCCAGCAGTCCCAATACTAACAGGGAAGCAGATACGCAGTATTTT. It codes for CASSPNTNREADTQYF. The chain has TRBV27 and TRBJ2-3, with D possibly being TRBD1 (6 bases). CDR1 and CDR2 from the germline V gene are MNHEY and SMNVEV (reference sequence). The V and J ends lost 5 bases and 4 bases respectively, with 19 bases between them. The CDR3 is 16 amino acids.

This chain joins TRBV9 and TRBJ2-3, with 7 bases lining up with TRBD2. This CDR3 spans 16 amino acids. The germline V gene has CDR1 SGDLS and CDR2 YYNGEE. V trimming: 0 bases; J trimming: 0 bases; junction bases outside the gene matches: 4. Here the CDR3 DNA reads TGTGCCAGCAGCGTAGGGCTAGCGGCTAGCACAGATACGCAGTATTTT. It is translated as CASSVGLAASTDTQYF.

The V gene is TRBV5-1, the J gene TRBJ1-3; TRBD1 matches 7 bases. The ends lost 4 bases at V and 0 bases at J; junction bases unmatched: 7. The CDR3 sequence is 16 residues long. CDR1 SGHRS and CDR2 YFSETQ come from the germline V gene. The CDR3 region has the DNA TGCGCCAGCAGCCCGGACAGGCGGCACTCTGGAAACACCATATATTTT. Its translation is CASSPDRRHSGNTIYF.

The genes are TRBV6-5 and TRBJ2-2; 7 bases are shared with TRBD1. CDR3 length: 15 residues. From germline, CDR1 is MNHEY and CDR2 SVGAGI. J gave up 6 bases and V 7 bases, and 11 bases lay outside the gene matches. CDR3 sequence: CASTDGRGKSGELFF. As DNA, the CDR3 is TGTGCCAGCACAGACGGCAGGGGGAAATCCGGGGAGCTGTTTTTT.

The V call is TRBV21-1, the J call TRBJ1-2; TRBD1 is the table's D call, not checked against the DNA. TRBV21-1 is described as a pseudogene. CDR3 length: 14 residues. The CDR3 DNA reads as TGTGCCAGCATAGGACAGGACCGAAACTATGGCTACACCTTC. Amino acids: CASIGQDRNYGYTF.

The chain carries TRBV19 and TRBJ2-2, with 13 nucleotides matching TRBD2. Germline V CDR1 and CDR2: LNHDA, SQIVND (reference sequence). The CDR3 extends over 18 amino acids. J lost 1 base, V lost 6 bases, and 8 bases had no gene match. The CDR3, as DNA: TGTGCCAGTAGCGCAAGACTAGCGGGGGGCTTGAACACCGGGGAGCTGTTTTTT. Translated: CASSARLAGGLNTGELFF.

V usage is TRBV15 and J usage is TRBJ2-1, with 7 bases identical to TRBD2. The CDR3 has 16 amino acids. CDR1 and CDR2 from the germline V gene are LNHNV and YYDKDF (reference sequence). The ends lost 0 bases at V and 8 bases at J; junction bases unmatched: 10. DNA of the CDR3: TGTGCCACCAGCAGAGATGCAGCGGGGAAAACTGATGAGCAGTTCTTC. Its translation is CATSRDAAGKTDEQFF.

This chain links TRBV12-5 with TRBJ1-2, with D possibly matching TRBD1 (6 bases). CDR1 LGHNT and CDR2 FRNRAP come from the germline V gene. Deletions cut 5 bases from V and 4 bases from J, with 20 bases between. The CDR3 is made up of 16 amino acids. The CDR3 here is CASGLMGGQGLYGYTF. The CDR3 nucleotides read TGTGCTAGTGGTCTGATGGGAGGGCAGGGGCTCTATGGCTACACCTTC.

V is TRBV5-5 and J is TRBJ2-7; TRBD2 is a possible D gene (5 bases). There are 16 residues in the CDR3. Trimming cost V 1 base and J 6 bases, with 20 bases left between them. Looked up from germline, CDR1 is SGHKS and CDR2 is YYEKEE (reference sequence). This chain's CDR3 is CASSLRLDGRASEQYF. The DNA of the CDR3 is TGTGCCAGCAGCTTGAGATTGGATGGGAGAGCGTCCGAGCAGTACTTC.

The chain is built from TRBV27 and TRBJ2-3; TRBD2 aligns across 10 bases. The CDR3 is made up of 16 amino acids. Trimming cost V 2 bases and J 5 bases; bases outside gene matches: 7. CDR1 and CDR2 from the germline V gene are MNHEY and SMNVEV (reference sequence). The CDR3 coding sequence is TGTGCCAGCAGTTTAAGTAGCGGGGGGAAAAGAGATACGCAGTATTTT. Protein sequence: CASSLSSGGKRDTQYF.

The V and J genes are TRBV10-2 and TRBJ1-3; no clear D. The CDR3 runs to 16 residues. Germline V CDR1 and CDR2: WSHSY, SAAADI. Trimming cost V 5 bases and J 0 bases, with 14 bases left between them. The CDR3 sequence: CASSPGERGSGNTIYF. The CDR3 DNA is TGCGCCAGCAGTCCAGGAGAACGGGGCTCTGGAAACACCATATATTTT.

This chain's CDR3 is CASSSIQGPQETQYF. The CDR3 coding sequence is TGTGCCAGCAGTTCCATCCAGGGGCCCCAAGAGACCCAGTACTTC. The rearrangement uses TRBV6-7 and TRBJ2-5, with D perhaps TRBD1 (6 bases). TRBV6-7 qualifies as an ORF whose function is uncertain. V was clipped by 4 bases and J by 1 base, with 13 bases between them. The CDR3 is 15 amino acids.